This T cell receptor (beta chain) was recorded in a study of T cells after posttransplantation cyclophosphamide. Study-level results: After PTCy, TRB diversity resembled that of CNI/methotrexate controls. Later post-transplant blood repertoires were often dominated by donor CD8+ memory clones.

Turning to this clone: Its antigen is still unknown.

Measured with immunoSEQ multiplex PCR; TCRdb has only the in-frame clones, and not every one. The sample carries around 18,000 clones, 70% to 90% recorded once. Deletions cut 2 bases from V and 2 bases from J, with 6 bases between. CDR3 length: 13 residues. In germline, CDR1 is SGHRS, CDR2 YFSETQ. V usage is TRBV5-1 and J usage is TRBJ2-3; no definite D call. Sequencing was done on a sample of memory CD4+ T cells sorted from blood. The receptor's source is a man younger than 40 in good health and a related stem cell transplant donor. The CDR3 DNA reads TGCGCCAGCAGCTTTACAGTCACAGATACGCAGTATTTT. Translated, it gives CASSFTVTDTQYF.